A selection of T cell receptor beta chains follows, all from one sample in a study of T cell repertoires in cytomegalovirus infection. TCRdb recomputed calls from the reads with MiXCR, one row per CDR3 protein. Of some 180,000 distinct CDR3 sequences in the sample, about a sixth are singletons; the top ten hold 25%. Material for sequencing was CD8+ T cells from PBMCs. Source of these receptors: a human donor in good health (CMV status not recorded). Some clones in this sample may be carry-over from other donors' samples. Both conserved end residues are part of each CDR3. The D gene is left open where the match is weak. Clone sizes are given selectively: once, few, many, or a class where the clone is expanded.

D gene,clone size,V gene,J gene,CDR3 protein,CDR3 DNA
.,.,TRBV7-9,TRBJ2-2,CASSLAGIGTGELFF,TGTGCCAGCAGCTTAGCAGGGATAGGAACCGGGGAGCTGTTTTTT
TRBD1,.,TRBV7-9,TRBJ2-7,CASSARDRTYEQYF,TGTGCCAGCAGCGCCCGGGACAGGACCTACGAGCAGTACTTC
.,few,TRBV27,TRBJ2-2,CASTGTLNTGELFF,TGTGCCAGCACAGGGACCTTGAACACCGGGGAGCTGTTTTTT
.,few,TRBV7-8,TRBJ2-3,CASSPLHPPDSTDTQYF,TGTGCCAGCAGCCCCCTCCACCCTCCCGATAGCACAGATACGCAGTATTTT
TRBD2,few,TRBV7-9,TRBJ2-1,CASSLWTSLESYNEQFF,TGTGCCAGCAGCTTATGGACTAGCCTTGAATCCTACAATGAGCAGTTCTTC
.,.,TRBV4-3,TRBJ2-1,CASSQDRAGPNEQFF,TGCGCCAGCAGCCAAGACAGGGCCGGACCCAATGAGCAGTTCTTC
TRBD1,.,TRBV4-1,TRBJ2-2,CASSKGQGRITGELFF,TGCGCCAGCAGCAAAGGACAGGGGCGAATCACCGGGGAGCTGTTTTTT
.,few,TRBV9,TRBJ2-7,CASGPAREQYF,TGTGCCAGCGGGCCGGCGCGGGAGCAGTACTTC
.,few,TRBV7-9,TRBJ2-5,CASSPPRTETQYF,TGTGCCAGCAGCCCACCGAGGACAGAGACCCAGTACTTC
TRBD1,few,TRBV20-1,TRBJ1-2,CSADNGDSYGYTF,TGCAGTGCCGATAACGGGGACAGCTATGGCTACACCTTC
.,few,TRBV19,TRBJ2-7,CASSIGRGRTYEQYF,TGTGCCAGTAGTATAGGTCGGGGGCGGACCTACGAGCAGTACTTC
.,.,TRBV6-5,TRBJ1-2,CASTDNRAISTGICGYTF,TGTGCCAGCACCGATAATCGAGCGATCTCCACAGGGATCTGTGGCTACACCTTC
TRBD2,.,TRBV4-1,TRBJ2-3,CASSPRLAGDTQYF,TGCGCCAGCAGCCCCCGACTAGCGGGCGATACGCAGTATTTT
.,.,TRBV7-9,TRBJ1-1,CASSARGKREAFF,TGTGCCAGCAGCGCCCGAGGGAAGAGAGAAGCTTTCTTT
.,.,TRBV7-6,TRBJ1-1,CASSLASAGDTEAFF,TGTGCCAGCAGCTTAGCGAGCGCAGGGGATACTGAAGCTTTCTTT
.,many,TRBV2,TRBJ2-5,CASSDSQAEETQYF,TGTGCCAGCAGTGACTCCCAGGCGGAAGAGACCCAGTACTTC
TRBD1,few,TRBV7-6,TRBJ1-1,CASSLDRGSTEAFF,TGTGCCAGCAGCTTAGACAGGGGTAGCACTGAAGCTTTCTTT
.,few,TRBV24-1,TRBJ2-1,CATSESLTGTYYNEQFF,TGTGCCACCAGTGAATCCCTAACCGGGACATACTACAATGAGCAGTTCTTC
TRBD1,.,TRBV29-1,TRBJ1-1,CSVGTGVGGTEAFF,TGCAGCGTCGGGACAGGGGTGGGTGGCACTGAAGCTTTCTTT
TRBD2,.,TRBV4-3,TRBJ2-3,CASSQDPSGATDTQYF,TGCGCCAGCAGCCAAGATCCTAGCGGGGCCACAGATACGCAGTATTTT
.,.,TRBV27,TRBJ1-2,CASSFNAGTDNYGYTF,TGTGCCAGCAGTTTTAACGCCGGGACCGACAACTATGGCTACACCTTC
TRBD1,.,TRBV7-9,TRBJ1-4,CASSSSRDRSGKLFF,TGTGCCAGCAGCTCGTCCCGGGACAGGTCGGGAAAACTGTTTTTT
TRBD2,few,TRBV7-9,TRBJ2-1,CASSSVAGGPDNEQFF,TGTGCCAGCAGCTCAGTAGCGGGGGGGCCGGACAATGAGCAGTTCTTC
.,many,TRBV11-2,TRBJ2-7,CASSPPFIQGRYEQYF,TGTGCCAGCAGCCCGCCGTTTATACAGGGACGCTACGAGCAGTACTTC
.,few,TRBV11-1,TRBJ1-2,CASSTATLANYGYTF,TGTGCCAGCAGCACCGCGACACTCGCAAACTATGGCTACACCTTC
.,few,TRBV14,TRBJ2-1,CASSQEWVYNEQFF,TGTGCCAGCAGCCAAGAATGGGTGTACAATGAGCAGTTCTTC
TRBD2,.,TRBV28,TRBJ2-1,CATRGRGGFNEQFF,TGTGCCACCCGGGGGCGGGGGGGTTTCAATGAGCAGTTCTTC
TRBD1,few,TRBV5-6,TRBJ1-2,CASSSRNRGRNGGYTF,TGTGCCAGCAGCTCCCGGAACAGGGGGCGAAACGGTGGCTACACCTTC
.,.,TRBV7-9,TRBJ2-1,CASSLEGRGNEQFF,TGTGCCAGCAGCTTAGAGGGGAGAGGCAATGAGCAGTTCTTC
TRBD1,.,TRBV5-6,TRBJ1-1,CASNQQGALTEAFF,TGTGCCAGCAACCAACAGGGGGCATTAACTGAAGCTTTCTTT
.,few,TRBV29-1,TRBJ2-1,CSVWAFNEQFF,TGCAGCGTTTGGGCCTTCAATGAGCAGTTCTTC
.,.,TRBV6-2/TRBV6-3,TRBJ2-5,CASILQGGETQYF,TGTGCCAGCATCCTACAGGGAGGAGAGACCCAGTACTTC
.,.,TRBV7-2,TRBJ1-1,CASSLDTRPMNTEAFF,TGTGCCAGCAGCTTGGACACACGACCCATGAACACTGAAGCTTTCTTT
.,.,TRBV7-2,TRBJ1-6,CASSLEGLSLNSPLHF,TGTGCCAGCAGCTTAGAGGGCCTAAGCCTTAATTCACCCCTCCACTTT
.,.,TRBV7-9,TRBJ2-7,CASSWGDSSYEQYF,TGTGCCAGCAGCTGGGGGGATTCCTCCTACGAGCAGTACTTC
.,few,TRBV7-2,TRBJ2-7,CASRSFSYEQYF,TGTGCCAGCAGGAGCTTCTCCTACGAGCAGTACTTC
.,.,TRBV7-2,TRBJ2-5,CAVKLGRLQETQYF,TGTGCCGTAAAGCTGGGGCGGTTACAAGAGACCCAGTACTTC
.,few,TRBV28,TRBJ1-1,CAGRKLGAADTEAFF,TGTGCCGGAAGGAAATTGGGGGCTGCGGACACTGAAGCTTTCTTT
.,.,TRBV28,TRBJ2-7,CASTTKGAYEQYF,TGTGCCAGCACCACCAAAGGAGCCTACGAGCAGTACTTC
.,few,TRBV4-1,TRBJ2-1,CASSPAQAYNEQFF,TGCGCCAGCAGCCCCGCACAGGCATACAATGAGCAGTTCTTC
.,.,TRBV7-9,TRBJ1-2,CASRHSSAGEKGYTF,TGTGCCAGCAGACATTCATCGGCGGGGGAGAAAGGCTACACCTTC
TRBD1,.,TRBV7-9,TRBJ1-1,CASSLEGTGLMNTEAFF,TGTGCCAGCAGCTTAGAAGGGACAGGGCTCATGAACACTGAAGCTTTCTTT
.,few,TRBV7-2,TRBJ1-2,CASSLVSLDPSGYTF,TGTGCCAGCAGCTTAGTGTCTCTCGATCCATCAGGCTACACCTTC
TRBD1,few,TRBV14,TRBJ1-2,CASSRTGTNYGYTF,TGTGCCAGCAGCCGGACAGGAACTAACTATGGCTACACCTTC
.,.,TRBV6-2/TRBV6-3,TRBJ1-6,CASSYLPREGSPLHF,TGTGCCAGCAGTTACCTACCCCGGGAGGGATCACCCCTCCACTTT
.,.,TRBV5-6,TRBJ1-6,CASSFVSLRYNSPLHF,TGTGCCAGCAGCTTTGTGTCCCTTCGATATAATTCACCCCTCCACTTT
TRBD1,many,TRBV11-2,TRBJ2-7,CASSTPRTGLDNYEQYF,TGTGCCAGCAGCACCCCCCGGACAGGGCTTGACAACTACGAGCAGTACTTC
TRBD2,few,TRBV7-9,TRBJ2-1,CASSSKRGYNEQFF,TGTGCCAGCAGCTCAAAGCGGGGCTACAATGAGCAGTTCTTC
TRBD1,.,TRBV25-1,TRBJ1-2,CASSDDGTVAGYTF,TGTGCCAGCAGTGACGACGGGACAGTTGCTGGCTACACCTTC
.,.,TRBV11-3,TRBJ2-5,CASSSGPHGAQYF,TGTGCCAGCAGCTCCGGGCCACATGGAGCCCAGTACTTC
.,few,TRBV6-7,TRBJ1-4,CASTFLPQVVNEKLFF,TGTGCCAGCACCTTCCTTCCGCAGGTGGTTAATGAAAAACTGTTTTTT
.,.,TRBV7-8,TRBJ1-1,CASSLAHYEQDEAFF,TGTGCCAGCAGCTTAGCGCACTATGAGCAGGACGAAGCTTTCTTT
.,.,TRBV7-6,TRBJ1-4,CASSSPGEKLFF,TGTGCCAGCAGCTCTCCAGGTGAAAAACTGTTTTTT
TRBD1,few,TRBV9,TRBJ2-7,CASSVHRDSPSYEQYF,TGTGCCAGCAGCGTCCACCGGGACAGCCCTTCCTACGAGCAGTACTTC
.,few,TRBV2,TRBJ2-7,CASSDPSSAGNTYEQYF,TGTGCCAGCAGTGACCCCTCATCCGCCGGGAACACCTACGAGCAGTACTTC